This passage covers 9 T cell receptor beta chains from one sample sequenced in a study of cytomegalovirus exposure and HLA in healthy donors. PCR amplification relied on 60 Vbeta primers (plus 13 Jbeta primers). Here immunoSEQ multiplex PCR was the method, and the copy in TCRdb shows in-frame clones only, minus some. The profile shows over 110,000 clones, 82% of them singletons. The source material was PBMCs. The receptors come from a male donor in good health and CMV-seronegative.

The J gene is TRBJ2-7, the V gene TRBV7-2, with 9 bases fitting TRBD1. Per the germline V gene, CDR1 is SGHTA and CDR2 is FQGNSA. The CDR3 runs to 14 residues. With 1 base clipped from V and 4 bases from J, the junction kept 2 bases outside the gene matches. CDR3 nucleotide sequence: TGTGCCAGCAGCTTAGACAGGGGGCTATACGAGCAGTACTTC. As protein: CASSLDRGLYEQYF.

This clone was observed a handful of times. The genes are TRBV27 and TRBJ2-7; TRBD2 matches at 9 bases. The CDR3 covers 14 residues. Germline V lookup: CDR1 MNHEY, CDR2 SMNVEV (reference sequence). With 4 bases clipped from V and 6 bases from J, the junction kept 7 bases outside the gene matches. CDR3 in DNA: TGTGCCAGCAGTTGGCTAGCGGGACCGGGCGAGCAGTACTTC. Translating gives CASSWLAGPGEQYF.

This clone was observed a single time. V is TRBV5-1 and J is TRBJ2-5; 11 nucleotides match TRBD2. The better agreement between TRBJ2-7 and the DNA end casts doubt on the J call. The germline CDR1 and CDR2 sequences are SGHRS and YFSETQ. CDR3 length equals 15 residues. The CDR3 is CASSPVAGGSYEQYF. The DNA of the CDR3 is TGCGCCAGCAGCCCCGTAGCGGGAGGGTCCTACGAGCAGTACTTC.

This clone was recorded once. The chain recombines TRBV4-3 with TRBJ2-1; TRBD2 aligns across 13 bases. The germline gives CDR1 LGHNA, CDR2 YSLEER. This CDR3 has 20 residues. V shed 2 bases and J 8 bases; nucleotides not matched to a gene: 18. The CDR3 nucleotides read TGCGCCAGCAGCCAATATTGGGGACGGGCCGGGACTAGCGGGAAGGATGAGCAGTTCTTC. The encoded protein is CASSQYWGRAGTSGKDEQFF.

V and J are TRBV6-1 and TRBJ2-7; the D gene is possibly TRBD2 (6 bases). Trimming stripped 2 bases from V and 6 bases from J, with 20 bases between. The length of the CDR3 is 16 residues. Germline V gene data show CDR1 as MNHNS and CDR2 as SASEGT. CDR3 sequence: CASSEIPGHFGGEQYF. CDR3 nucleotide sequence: TGTGCCAGCAGTGAAATCCCCGGACACTTCGGGGGCGAGCAGTACTTC.

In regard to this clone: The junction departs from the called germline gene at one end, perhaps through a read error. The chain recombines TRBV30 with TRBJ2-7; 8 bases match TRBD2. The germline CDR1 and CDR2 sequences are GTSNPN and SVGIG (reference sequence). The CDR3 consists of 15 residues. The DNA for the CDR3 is TGTGCCTGGAGGTCAAGACTAGCGCCTTCCTGCGAGCAGTACTTC. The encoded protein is CAWRSRLAPSCEQYF. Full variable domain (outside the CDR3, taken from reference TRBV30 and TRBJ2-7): SQTIHQWPATLVQPVGSPLSLECTVEGTSNPNLYWYRQAAGRGLQLLFYSVGIGQISSEVPQNLSASRPQDRQFILSSKKLLLSDSGFYLCAWRSRLAPSCEQYFGPGTRLTVT.

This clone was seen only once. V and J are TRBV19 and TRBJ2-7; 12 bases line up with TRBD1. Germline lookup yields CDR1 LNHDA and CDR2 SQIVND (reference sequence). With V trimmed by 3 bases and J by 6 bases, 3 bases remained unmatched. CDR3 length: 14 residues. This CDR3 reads CASSIGTGGIEQYF. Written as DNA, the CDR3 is TGTGCCAGTAGTATCGGGACAGGGGGCATCGAGCAGTACTTC.

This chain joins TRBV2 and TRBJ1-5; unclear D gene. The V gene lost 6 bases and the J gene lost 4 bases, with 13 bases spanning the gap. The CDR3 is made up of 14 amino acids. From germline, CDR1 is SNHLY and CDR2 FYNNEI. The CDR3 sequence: CASSDWAGNQPQHF. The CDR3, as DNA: TGTGCCAGCAGCGACTGGGCGGGGAATCAGCCCCAGCATTTT. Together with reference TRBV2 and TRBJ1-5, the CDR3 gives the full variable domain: EPEVTQTPSHQVTQMGQEVILRCVPISNHLYFYWYRQILGQKVEFLVSFYNNEISEKSEIFDDQFSVERPDGSNFTLKIRSTKLEDSAMYFCASSDWAGNQPQHFGDGTRLSIL.

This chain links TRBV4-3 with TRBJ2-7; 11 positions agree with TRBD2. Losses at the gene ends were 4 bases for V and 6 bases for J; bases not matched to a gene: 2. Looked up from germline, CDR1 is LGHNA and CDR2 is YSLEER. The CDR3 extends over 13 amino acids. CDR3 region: CASSLGLAGEQYF. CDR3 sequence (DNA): TGCGCCAGCAGCCTTGGACTAGCGGGCGAGCAGTACTTC.